This T cell receptor (beta chain) was identified in a study of blood T cell repertoires in COVID-19. Enrolled through a virtual design, the participants were between roughly 18 and 90 years of age and came from about two dozen US areas. The germline V gene has CDR1 SNHLY and CDR2 FYNNEI. This CDR3 region has 16 residues. Deletions cut 6 bases from V and 0 bases from J, with 12 bases between. Libraries were prepared by immunoSEQ multiplex PCR; TCRdb keeps only in-frame clonotypes and omits some of them. The data contain 400,000 to 500,000 clones, approximately 91% of them seen just once; the ten biggest clones take up 1.4% to 1.5%.

The receptor comes from a young woman who had been exposed to COVID-19. The genes are TRBV2 and TRBJ1-6; perhaps TRBD1 as D (5 bases). Sequenced input: PBMCs or T cells enriched from blood (not recorded which). The CDR3 reads CASRGDLSSYNSPLHF. DNA for the CDR3: TGTGCCAGCAGAGGGGACTTGAGCTCCTATAATTCACCCCTCCACTTT.